The 19 T cell receptor beta chains in this list originate from one sample, sequenced in a study of T cells in Graves' hyperthyroidism and ophthalmopathy. Researchers amplified the TCR beta CDR3 regions from RNA transcripts. Carried out on the TCR CDR3, a first-round RT-PCR used the HTBI primer set. MiXCR was run by TCRdb on the multiplex PCR reads, yielding one entry per CDR3 protein. Found here are hundreds of thousands of distinct CDR3 sequences, approximately 15% of them singletons; the top ten hold 13%. Material: blood. The receptor source for this set is a man in his late teens or twenties with Graves' ophthalmopathy.

This chain connects TRBV7-9 to TRBJ2-7; 7 bases map to TRBD2. This CDR3 has 13 amino acids. Germline V gene lookup returns CDR1 SEHNR and CDR2 FQNEAQ (reference sequence). J lost 5 bases, V lost 5 bases, and 6 bases had no gene match. DNA for the CDR3: TGTGCCAGCAGCACCCAGCGGGATCACGAGCAGTACTTC. Translating gives CASSTQRDHEQYF.

Many counts were recorded for this clonotype. The chain employs TRBV5-1 and TRBJ1-1; a possible D gene is TRBD1 (5 bases). V was clipped by 0 bases and J by 11 bases, with 17 bases between them. This CDR3 is built from 14 residues. In germline, CDR1 is SGHRS, CDR2 YFSETQ. The CDR3 region is CASSLAVEGLGAFF. The CDR3 DNA is TGCGCCAGCAGCTTGGCGGTCGAGGGACTAGGTGCTTTCTTT.

This clonotype has more than one count but fewer than ten. The chain combines TRBV7-6 with TRBJ1-3, with TRBD1 matching 7 bases. Germline lookup yields CDR1 SGHVS and CDR2 FNYEAQ. The CDR3 is 15 amino acids. The trim removed 4 bases at V and 3 bases at J, leaving 6 bases unmatched. CDR3 bases: TGTGCCAGCAGCTCTACAGGGGCAGGTGGAAACACCATATATTTT. Residues: CASSSTGAGGNTIYF.

There are many counts of this clonotype. The J gene is TRBJ2-4, the V gene TRBV7-9, with TRBD2 matching over 7 bases. There are 17 residues in the CDR3. CDR1 SEHNR and CDR2 FQNEAQ come from the germline V gene (reference sequence). The junction had 10 bases not matched to a gene; V was cut back by 5 bases and J by 0 bases. CDR3 residues: CASSPPPLAEAKNIQYF. In DNA, the CDR3 is TGTGCCAGCAGCCCGCCGCCCCTAGCGGAAGCCAAAAACATTCAGTACTTC.

The table lists this clonotype with a few counts. The CDR3 nucleotides read TGTGCCAGTAGCAGGGCGGACACAGATACGCAGTATTTT. Its translation is CASSRADTDTQYF. The rearrangement links TRBV19 to TRBJ2-3; possibly TRBD1 for D (5 bases). Germline V gene lookup returns CDR1 LNHDA and CDR2 SQIVND (reference sequence). Trimming removed 6 bases from V and 2 bases from J, with 9 bases in between. The CDR3 runs 13 residues.

Comment on this clonotype: This may be a read error, as it is one base from a much larger clone. The chain uses TRBV12-3 or TRBV12-4 and TRBJ2-1; TRBD2 agrees at 8 bases. The CDR3 totals 16 residues. CDR3 amino acids: CASSLVGLGISNAQFF. The CDR3 DNA follows: TGTGCCAGCAGTTTAGTGGGACTAGGGATTTCCAATGCGCAGTTCTTC.

This clonotype has at least ten counts. V gene TRBV29-1 combines with J gene TRBJ2-1; unclear D gene. This CDR3 is 12 amino acids long. Between the trimmed V and J ends, which lost 2 bases and 2 bases, there was a span of 4 bases. CDR1 SQVTM and CDR2 ANQGSEA come from the germline V gene. The CDR3 sequence is CSVERTYNEQFF. In DNA, the CDR3 is TGCAGCGTTGAACGAACCTACAATGAGCAGTTCTTC.

This clonotype has more than one count but fewer than ten. This sequence joins TRBV5-4 and TRBJ2-3; perhaps D is TRBD1 or TRBD2 (6 bases each). The V end was cut by 0 bases, the J end by 7 bases, with 15 bases between. In germline, CDR1 is SGHNT, CDR2 YYREEE (reference sequence). The CDR3 loop spans 15 amino acids. The CDR3 here is CASSLGGVGGNTQYF. The CDR3 bases are TGTGCCAGCAGCTTGGGGGGGGTAGGGGGAAATACGCAGTATTTT. Together with reference TRBV5-4 and TRBJ2-3, the CDR3 gives the full variable domain: ETGVTQSPTHLIKTRGQQVTLRCSSQSGHNTVSWYQQALGQGPQFIFQYYREEENGRGNFPPRFSGLQFPNYSSELNVNALELDDSALYLCASSLGGVGGNTQYFGPGTRLTVL.

This clonotype has a count of ten or more. V and J are TRBV2 and TRBJ2-1, with D perhaps TRBD2 (6 bases). Per germline, CDR1 SNHLY and CDR2 FYNNEI. Trimming removed 3 bases from V and 6 bases from J, with 12 bases in between. This CDR3 region has 14 residues. The CDR3 DNA reads TGTGCCAGCAGTGATGCCAGCGGGTTCAATGAGCAGTTCTTC. This translates into CASSDASGFNEQFF.

V usage is TRBV7-6 and J usage is TRBJ2-1; perhaps TRBD2 as D (5 bases). V gave up 4 bases and J gave up 9 bases, with 13 bases separating them. Germline lookup yields CDR1 SGHVS and CDR2 FNYEAQ. The CDR3 runs to 13 residues. CDR3 nucleotide sequence: TGTGCCAGCAGCTCCATCTCCCGGGGTGAGCAGTTCTTC. Translated, it gives CASSSISRGEQFF.

This clonotype was detected ten times or more. The chain employs TRBV5-1 and TRBJ1-2; D gene unclear. Trimming left V 2 bases short and J 0 bases short, with 11 bases between. The germline V gene has CDR1 SGHRS and CDR2 YFSETQ. CDR3 length equals 15 residues. CDR3 in DNA: TGCGCCAGCAGCTTAACACCTGACCCTAACTATGGCTACACCTTC. Amino acids: CASSLTPDPNYGYTF.

This chain uses TRBV19 with TRBJ1-2, with 10 bases lining up with TRBD1. The J segment lost 0 bases and the V segment lost 4 bases, leaving 2 bases of the junction unmatched. The V gene's germline CDR1 is LNHDA and CDR2 SQIVND (reference sequence). This CDR3 has 15 residues. The CDR3 DNA reads as TGTGCCAGTAGTAGACAGGGGGCTCCTAACTATGGCTACACCTTC. Translated, it gives CASSRQGAPNYGYTF. The entire variable domain, with the rest obtained from reference TRBV19 and TRBJ1-2, is as follows: DGGITQSPKYLFRKEGQNVTLSCEQNLNHDAMYWYRQDPGQGLRLIYYSQIVNDFQKGDIAEGYSVSREKKESFPLTVTSAQKNPTAFYLCASSRQGAPNYGYTFGSGTRLTVV.

The chain combines TRBV20-1 with TRBJ2-7; 9 bases fit TRBD2. Per the germline V gene, CDR1 is DFQATT and CDR2 is SNEGSKA (reference sequence). The CDR3 contains 16 residues. The V and J ends lost 0 bases and 0 bases, in that order; junction bases with no gene match: 6. The CDR3 coding sequence is TGCAGTGCTAGAGAAAGACCTAGCGGGACCTCCTACGAGCAGTACTTC. Translating gives CSARERPSGTSYEQYF.

As regards this clonotype: One end of the junction varies from germline; a read error may be responsible. The chain uses TRBV29-1 and TRBJ1-1; TRBD1 matches 9 bases. CDR1 and CDR2 from the germline V gene are SQVTM and ANQGSEA. This CDR3 has 15 amino acids. As DNA, the CDR3 is TGCAGCGTTGAACGGGGAGTGGGGACAGGGTGTGAAACTTTCTTT. Translated: CSVERGVGTGCETFF. The whole variable domain, remainder taken from reference TRBV29-1 and TRBJ1-1, is SAVISQKPSRDICQRGTSLTIQCQVDSQVTMMFWYRQQPGQSLTLIATANQGSEATYESGFVIDKFPISRPNLTFSTLTVSNMSPEDSSIYLCSVERGVGTGCETFFGQGTRLTVV.

The gene calls are TRBV7-3 and TRBJ2-7; 12 bases align to TRBD2. With V trimmed by 4 bases and J by 0 bases, 10 bases remained unmatched. Germline V gives CDR1 SGHTA, CDR2 FQGTGA. This CDR3 is built from 18 residues. CDR3 sequence reads: CASSSPTSGRWYSYEQYF. CDR3 nucleotides: TGTGCCAGCAGCTCCCCGACTAGCGGGAGATGGTACTCCTACGAGCAGTACTTC.

This chain uses TRBV6-1 with TRBJ2-7; TRBD1 is a possible D gene (6 bases). The CDR3 length is 12 residues. V shed 6 bases and J shed 6 bases, with 12 bases lying between them. Germline CDR1 reads MNHNS; CDR2 reads SASEGT. Here the CDR3 DNA reads TGTGCCAGCAGGACACAGGGCGCCGAGCAGTACTTC. Its translation is CASRTQGAEQYF.

The chain combines TRBV14 with TRBJ2-7; tentatively, D is TRBD1 or TRBD2 (6 bases each). The V and J ends lost 4 bases and 7 bases respectively, with 14 bases between them. This CDR3 has 13 residues. CDR1 and CDR2 (germline): SGHDN, FVKESK. The CDR3 loop is CASSPVRGAEQYF. Here the CDR3 DNA reads TGTGCCAGCAGCCCAGTAAGGGGGGCTGAGCAGTACTTC.

This clonotype was seen many times. The CDR3 spells CASIGRDSYNEQFF. CDR3 DNA: TGTGCCAGCATCGGTCGCGACTCCTACAATGAGCAGTTCTTC. The chain joins TRBV6-1 to TRBJ2-1; D unclear. Germline V gene lookup returns CDR1 MNHNS and CDR2 SASEGT. V lost 7 bases, J lost 0 bases, and 10 bases lay in between. CDR3 length: 14 amino acids.

Ten or more counts support this clonotype. The V gene is TRBV12-3 or TRBV12-4, the J gene TRBJ2-2; 14 bases are a match to TRBD2. J was trimmed by 6 bases and V by 8 bases; bases with no gene match: 8. This CDR3 comprises 16 residues. CDR3 loop: CASAGGGLAGAGELFF. The CDR3 bases are TGTGCCAGCGCCGGGGGGGGACTAGCGGGAGCCGGGGAGCTGTTTTTT.